These T cell receptor beta chains were read from a single sample in a study of T-cell memory formation after mild COVID-19. TCRdb passed the 5' RACE reads through MiXCR, listing each CDR3 protein once. The table records under 300,000 distinct CDR3 sequences, roughly 15% of them present only once. The sample consisted of PBMCs or a T cell subset sorted from them (not recorded which). These receptors all come from a man younger than 35 who had mild COVID-19 (a few samples of this study predate the infection). Cell type and time point are not known. CDR3s include the opening cysteine and the closing phenylalanine or tryptophan. Fields, in order: D gene, J gene, V gene, clone size, CDR3 protein, CDR3 DNA. A D gene is named only where the DNA matches it firmly. Where a row states a size, it is once, few, many or the class of an expanded clone; other rows omit it.

>-|TRBJ2-3|TRBV3-1|-
CASSQAGGTDTQYF
TGTGCCAGCAGCCAAGCGGGGGGCACAGATACGCAGTATTTT
>TRBD2|TRBJ2-5|TRBV20-1|-
CSAKDSGGDGTQYF
TGCAGTGCTAAAGACAGCGGGGGTGATGGGACCCAGTACTTC
>-|TRBJ2-4|TRBV5-1|few
CASSLTDSQNIQYF
TGCGCCAGCAGCCTGACGGACAGCCAAAACATTCAGTACTTC
>-|TRBJ2-5|TRBV18|few
CASSMDRQETQYF
TGTGCCAGCTCGATGGACCGTCAAGAGACCCAGTACTTC
>-|TRBJ2-3|TRBV4-3|many
CASSQVGTDTQYF
TGCGCCAGCAGCCAAGTAGGGACAGATACGCAGTATTTT
>-|TRBJ2-3|TRBV19|-
CASGAQMTDTQYF
TGTGCCAGTGGGGCACAGATGACAGATACGCAGTATTTT
>TRBD2|TRBJ2-5|TRBV6-6|few
CASSSSGGAQETQYF
TGTGCCAGCAGCTCTAGCGGGGGGGCCCAAGAGACCCAGTACTTC
>TRBD1|TRBJ2-2|TRBV5-6|-
CASSVTGVDHNELFF
TGTGCCAGCAGCGTCACAGGGGTAGACCACAATGAGCTGTTTTTT
>-|TRBJ1-1|TRBV11-2|-
CASSLFQGADTEAFF
TGTGCCAGCAGCTTATTCCAGGGCGCGGACACTGAAGCTTTCTTT
>TRBD1|TRBJ1-5|TRBV9|-
CASSVGPDREYNQPQHF
TGTGCCAGCAGCGTAGGGCCGGACAGGGAGTACAATCAGCCCCAGCATTTT